This T cell receptor beta chain was observed in a study of T-cell reconstitution after alpha-beta-depleted transplantation in children. In its sample, this clonotype was seen a few times. The V and J ends lost 6 bases and 5 bases, in that order; junction bases with no gene match: 1. This CDR3 comprises 14 residues. Unique molecular identifiers were used in preparing the TCRbeta library. Each CDR3 protein is one row after TCRdb ran MiXCR on the PCR reads. The sample records over 200,000 distinct CDR3 sequences, approximately 15% being singletons. This rearrangement joins TRBV12-3 or TRBV12-4 to TRBJ2-1, with TRBD2 identical over 13 bases. Sequencing was performed on PBMCs, mostly from graft donor cells, taken 360 days after TCRalphabeta/CD19-depleted stem cell transplant. The source is a male patient between 2 and 10 years old who had a stem cell transplant for acute lymphoblastic leukemia, so the T cells may come from the graft donor. CDR3: CASRGLAGNNEQFF. CDR3 in DNA: TGTGCCAGCAGGGGACTAGCGGGGAACAATGAGCAGTTCTTC.